This T cell receptor (beta chain) was profiled in a study of cytomegalovirus exposure and HLA in healthy donors. Overall study results and limits: A later analysis found first-cohort TCR clusters tended to co-occur in the roughly 120 validation repertoires. A few chains tied to CMV proved CMV antigen-specific in vitro. Most TCR sequences were uncommon, yet certain public TCRs appeared in many donors.

Comments on this clone: Antigen specificity is unknown.

Assay used: immunoSEQ multiplex PCR; TCRdb lists only in-frame clones, some missing. The data contain 160,000 or so clones, 88% of them singletons. Looked up from germline, CDR1 is SGHTA and CDR2 is FQGNSA. This CDR3 contains 16 residues. After removal of 4 bases from V and 1 base from J, the junction contained 4 bases not matched to a gene. The rearrangement links TRBV7-2 to TRBJ2-3; 11 nucleotides agree with TRBD2. The origin of this receptor is a man aged 18 to 29 in good health and CMV-seronegative. The material sequenced was PBMCs. The CDR3: CASSSRLAGRTDTQYF. The CDR3 DNA reads TGTGCCAGCAGCTCTAGACTAGCGGGGCGCACAGATACGCAGTATTTT.